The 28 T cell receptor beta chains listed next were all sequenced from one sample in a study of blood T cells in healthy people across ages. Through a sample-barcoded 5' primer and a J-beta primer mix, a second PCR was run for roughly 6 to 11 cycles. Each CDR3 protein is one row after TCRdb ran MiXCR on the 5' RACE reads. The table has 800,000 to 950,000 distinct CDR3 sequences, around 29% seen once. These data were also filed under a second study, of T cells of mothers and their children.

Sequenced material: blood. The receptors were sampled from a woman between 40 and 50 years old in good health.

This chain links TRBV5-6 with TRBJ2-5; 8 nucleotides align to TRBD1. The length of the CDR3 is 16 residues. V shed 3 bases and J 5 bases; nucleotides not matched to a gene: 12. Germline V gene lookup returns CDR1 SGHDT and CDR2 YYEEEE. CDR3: CASSWGPGTGMETQYF. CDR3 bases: TGTGCCAGCAGCTGGGGACCCGGGACAGGAATGGAGACCCAGTACTTC.

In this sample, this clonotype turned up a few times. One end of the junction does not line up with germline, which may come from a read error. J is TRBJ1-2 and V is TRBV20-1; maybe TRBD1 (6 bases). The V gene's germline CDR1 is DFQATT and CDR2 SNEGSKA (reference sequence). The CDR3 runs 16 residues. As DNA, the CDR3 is TGCAGTGCTAGAGAGGTAACCGGACCCGGGGGCTATGGCTACGCCTTC. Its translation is CSAREVTGPGGYGYAF.

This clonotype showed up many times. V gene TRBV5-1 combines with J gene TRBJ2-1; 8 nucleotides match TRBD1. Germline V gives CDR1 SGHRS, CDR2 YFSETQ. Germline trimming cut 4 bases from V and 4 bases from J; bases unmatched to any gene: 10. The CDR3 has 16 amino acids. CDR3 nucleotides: TGCGCCAGCAGCGAGTCGACAGGGGCCCGATACAATGAGCAGTTCTTC. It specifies CASSESTGARYNEQFF.

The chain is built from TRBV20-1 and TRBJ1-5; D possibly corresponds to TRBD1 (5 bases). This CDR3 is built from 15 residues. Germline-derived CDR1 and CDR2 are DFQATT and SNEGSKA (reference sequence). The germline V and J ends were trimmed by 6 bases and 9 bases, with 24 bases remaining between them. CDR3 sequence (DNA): TGCAGTGCGATCACCCATGGGCAGGGCCGGCGGCCCCAGCATTTT. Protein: CSAITHGQGRRPQHF.

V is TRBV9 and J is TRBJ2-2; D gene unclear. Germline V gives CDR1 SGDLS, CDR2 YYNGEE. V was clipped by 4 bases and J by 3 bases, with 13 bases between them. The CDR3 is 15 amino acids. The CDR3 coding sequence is TGTGCCAGCAGCCCTCTAGGACCCGACACCGGGGAGCTGTTTTTT. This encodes CASSPLGPDTGELFF.

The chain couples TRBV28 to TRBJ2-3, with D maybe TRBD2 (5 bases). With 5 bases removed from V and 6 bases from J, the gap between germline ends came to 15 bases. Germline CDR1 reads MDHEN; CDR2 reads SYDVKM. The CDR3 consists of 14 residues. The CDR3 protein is CASSLPSTSDTQYF. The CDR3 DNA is TGTGCCAGCAGTCTACCTAGCACTTCCGATACGCAGTATTTT.

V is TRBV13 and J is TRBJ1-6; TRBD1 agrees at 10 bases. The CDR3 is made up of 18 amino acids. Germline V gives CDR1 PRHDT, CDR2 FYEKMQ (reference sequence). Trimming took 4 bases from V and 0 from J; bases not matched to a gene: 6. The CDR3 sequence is CASSSGTGASSYNSPLHF. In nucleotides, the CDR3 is TGTGCCAGCAGCTCCGGGACAGGGGCCAGCTCCTATAATTCACCCCTCCACTTT.

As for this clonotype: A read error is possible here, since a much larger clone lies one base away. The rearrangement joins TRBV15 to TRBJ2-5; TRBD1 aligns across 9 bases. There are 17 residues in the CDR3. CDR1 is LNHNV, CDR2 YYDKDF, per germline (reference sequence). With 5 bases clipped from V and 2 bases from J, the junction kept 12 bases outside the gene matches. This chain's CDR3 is CATSGEGPGQGQETQYF. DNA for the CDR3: TGTGCCACCAGCGGGGAGGGGCCGGGACAGGGACAAGAGACCCAGTACTTC. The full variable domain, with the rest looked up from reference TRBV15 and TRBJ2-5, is DAMVIQNPRYQVTQFGKPVTLSCSQTLNHNVMYWYQQKSSQAPKLLFHYYDKDFNNEADTPDNFQSRRPNTSFCFLDIRSPGLGDTAMYLCATSGEGPGQGQETQYFGPGTRLLVL.

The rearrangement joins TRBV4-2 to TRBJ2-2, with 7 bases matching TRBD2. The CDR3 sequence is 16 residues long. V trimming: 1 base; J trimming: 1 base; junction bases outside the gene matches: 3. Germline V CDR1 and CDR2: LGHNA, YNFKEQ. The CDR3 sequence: CASSQGRGMNTGELFF. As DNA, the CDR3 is TGTGCCAGCAGCCAAGGGCGGGGGATGAACACCGGGGAGCTGTTTTTT.

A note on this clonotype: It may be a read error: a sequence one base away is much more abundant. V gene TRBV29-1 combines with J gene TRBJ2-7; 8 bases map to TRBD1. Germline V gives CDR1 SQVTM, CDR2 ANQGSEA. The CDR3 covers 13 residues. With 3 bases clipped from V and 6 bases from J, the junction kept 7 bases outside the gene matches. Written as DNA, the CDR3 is TGCAGCGTTGATGGCGACAGGGGTGGCGAGCAGTACTTC. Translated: CSVDGDRGGEQYF.

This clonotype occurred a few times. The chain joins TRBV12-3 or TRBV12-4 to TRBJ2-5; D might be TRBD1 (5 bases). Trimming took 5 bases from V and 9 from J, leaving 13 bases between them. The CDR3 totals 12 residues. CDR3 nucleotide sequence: TGTGCCAGCAGTGCTGCCCAAGGGGCCCAGTACTTC. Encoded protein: CASSAAQGAQYF.

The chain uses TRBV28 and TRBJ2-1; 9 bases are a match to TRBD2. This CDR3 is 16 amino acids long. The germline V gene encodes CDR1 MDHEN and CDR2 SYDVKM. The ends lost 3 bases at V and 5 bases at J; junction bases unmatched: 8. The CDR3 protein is CASSFSSGAIDNEQFF. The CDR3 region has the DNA TGTGCCAGCAGTTTTTCTAGCGGGGCGATCGACAATGAGCAGTTCTTC.

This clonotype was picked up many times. The CDR3 sequence: CASSSGTLNEQFF. In DNA form, the CDR3 reads TGCGCCAGCAGCTCGGGGACCCTTAATGAGCAGTTCTTC. The V gene is TRBV5-1, the J gene TRBJ2-1; D assignment may be TRBD1 or TRBD2 (5 bases each). This CDR3 is built from 13 residues. Germline CDR1 reads SGHRS; CDR2 reads YFSETQ. The V end lost 3 bases, the J end lost 7 bases, and 11 bases lay between the germline ends.

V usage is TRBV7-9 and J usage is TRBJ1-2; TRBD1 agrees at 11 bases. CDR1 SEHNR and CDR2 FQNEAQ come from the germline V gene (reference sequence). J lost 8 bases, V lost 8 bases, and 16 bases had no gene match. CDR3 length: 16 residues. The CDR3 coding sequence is TGTGCCAGCGGCCTTGGACAGGGGGCGAATGGAGAAGGCTACACCTTC. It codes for CASGLGQGANGEGYTF.

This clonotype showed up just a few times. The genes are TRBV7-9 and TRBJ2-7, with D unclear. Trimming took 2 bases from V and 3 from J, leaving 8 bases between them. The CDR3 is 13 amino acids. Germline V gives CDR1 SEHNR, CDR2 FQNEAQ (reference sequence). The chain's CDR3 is CASSLNQNYEQYF. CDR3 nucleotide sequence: TGTGCCAGCAGCTTAAACCAGAACTACGAGCAGTACTTC. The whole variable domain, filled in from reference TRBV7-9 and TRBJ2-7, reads DTGVSQNPRHKITKRGQNVTFRCDPISEHNRLYWYRQTLGQGPEFLTYFQNEAQLEKSRLLSDRFSAERPKGSFSTLEIQRTEQGDSAMYLCASSLNQNYEQYFGPGTRLTVT.

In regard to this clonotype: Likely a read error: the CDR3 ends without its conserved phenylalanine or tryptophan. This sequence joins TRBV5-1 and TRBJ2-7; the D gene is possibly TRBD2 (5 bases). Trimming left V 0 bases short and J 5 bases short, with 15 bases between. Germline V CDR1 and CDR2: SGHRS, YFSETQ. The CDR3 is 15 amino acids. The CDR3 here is CASSLVGTGFDEQYY. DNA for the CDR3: TGCGCCAGCAGCTTGGTAGGTACGGGATTCGACGAGCAGTACTAC.

The chain's CDR3 is CAGNPSNQPQHF. The CDR3 DNA reads as TGTGCCGGCAATCCGAGCAATCAGCCCCAGCATTTT. This rearrangement joins TRBV28 to TRBJ1-5, with no clear D. Trimming took 11 bases from V and 1 from J, leaving 9 bases between them. Germline V gene lookup returns CDR1 MDHEN and CDR2 SYDVKM. The CDR3 has 12 residues.

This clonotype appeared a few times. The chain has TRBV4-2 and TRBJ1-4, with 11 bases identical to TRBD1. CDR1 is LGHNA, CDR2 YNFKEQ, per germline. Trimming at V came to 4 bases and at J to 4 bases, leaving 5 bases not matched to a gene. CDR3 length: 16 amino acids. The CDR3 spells CASSRRTGGGNEKLFF. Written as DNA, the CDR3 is TGTGCCAGCAGCCGACGGACAGGGGGCGGTAATGAAAAACTGTTTTTT.

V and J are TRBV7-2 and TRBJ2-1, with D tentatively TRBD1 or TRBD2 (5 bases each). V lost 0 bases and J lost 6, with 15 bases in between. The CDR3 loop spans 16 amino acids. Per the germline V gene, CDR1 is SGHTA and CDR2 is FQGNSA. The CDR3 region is CASSLAGVREVNEQFF. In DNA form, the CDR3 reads TGTGCCAGCAGCTTAGCGGGGGTCAGGGAAGTCAATGAGCAGTTCTTC.

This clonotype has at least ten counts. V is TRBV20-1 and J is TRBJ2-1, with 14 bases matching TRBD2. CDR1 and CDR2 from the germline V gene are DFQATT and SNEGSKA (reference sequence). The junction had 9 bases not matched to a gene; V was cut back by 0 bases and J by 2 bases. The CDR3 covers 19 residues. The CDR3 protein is CSARDQMRLAGGTYNEQFF. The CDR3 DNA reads TGCAGTGCTAGAGATCAAATGAGACTAGCGGGGGGGACCTACAATGAGCAGTTCTTC.

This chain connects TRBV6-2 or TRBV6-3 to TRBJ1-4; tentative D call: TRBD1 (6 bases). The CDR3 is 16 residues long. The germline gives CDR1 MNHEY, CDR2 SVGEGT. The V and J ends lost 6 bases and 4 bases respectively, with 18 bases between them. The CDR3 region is CASSRGQKMFNEKLFF. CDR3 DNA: TGTGCCAGCAGCCGTGGACAGAAGATGTTTAATGAAAAACTGTTTTTT.

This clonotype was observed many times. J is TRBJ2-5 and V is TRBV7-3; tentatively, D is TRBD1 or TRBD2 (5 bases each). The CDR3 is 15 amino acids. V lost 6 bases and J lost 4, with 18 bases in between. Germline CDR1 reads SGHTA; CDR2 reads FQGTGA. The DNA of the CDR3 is TGTGCCAGCAGTTACCCCCGGGACGAAGGAGAGACCCAGTACTTC. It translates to CASSYPRDEGETQYF.

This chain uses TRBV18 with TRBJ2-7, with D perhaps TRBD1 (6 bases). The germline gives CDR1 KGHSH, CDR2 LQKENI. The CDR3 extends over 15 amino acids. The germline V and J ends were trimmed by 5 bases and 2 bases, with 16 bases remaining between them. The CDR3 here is CASSSDRRGTYEQYF. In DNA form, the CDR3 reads TGTGCCAGCTCATCGGACAGACGGGGCACCTACGAGCAGTACTTC.

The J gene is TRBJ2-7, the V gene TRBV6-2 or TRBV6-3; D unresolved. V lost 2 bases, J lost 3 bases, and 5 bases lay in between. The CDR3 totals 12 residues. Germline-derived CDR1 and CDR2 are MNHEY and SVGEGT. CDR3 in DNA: TGTGCCAGCAGTTACATCCGCTACGAGCAGTACTTC. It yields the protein CASSYIRYEQYF.

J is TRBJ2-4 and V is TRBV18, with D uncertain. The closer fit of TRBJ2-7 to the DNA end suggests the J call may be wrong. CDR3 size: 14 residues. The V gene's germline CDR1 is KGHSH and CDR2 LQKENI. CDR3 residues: CASSPSAFGYEQYF. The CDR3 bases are TGTGCCAGCTCACCTTCGGCGTTCGGGTACGAGCAGTACTTC.

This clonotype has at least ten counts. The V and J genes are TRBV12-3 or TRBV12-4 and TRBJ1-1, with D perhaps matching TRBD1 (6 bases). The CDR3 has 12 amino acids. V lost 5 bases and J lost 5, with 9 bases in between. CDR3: CASSDTGTEAFF. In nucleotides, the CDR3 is TGTGCCAGCAGTGATACAGGGACTGAAGCTTTCTTT.

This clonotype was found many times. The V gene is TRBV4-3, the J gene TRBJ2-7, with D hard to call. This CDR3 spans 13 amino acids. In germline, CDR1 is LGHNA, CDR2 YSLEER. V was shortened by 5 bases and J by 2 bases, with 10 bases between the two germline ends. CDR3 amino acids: CASSVQLTYEQYF. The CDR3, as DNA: TGCGCCAGCAGCGTTCAGCTTACCTACGAGCAGTACTTC.

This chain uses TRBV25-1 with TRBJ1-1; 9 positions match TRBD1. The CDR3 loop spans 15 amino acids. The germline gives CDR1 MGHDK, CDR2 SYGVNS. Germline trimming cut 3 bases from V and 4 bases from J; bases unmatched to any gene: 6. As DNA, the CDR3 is TGTGCCAGCAGTGAGCCGGGACAGGGTGGCACTGAAGCTTTCTTT. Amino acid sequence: CASSEPGQGGTEAFF.